These 5 T cell receptor beta chains were all obtained from the same sample, sequenced in a study of blood T cell repertoires in COVID-19. Clones were read by immunoSEQ multiplex PCR, and TCRdb kept only the in-frame ones, dropping some. The table has 90,000 to 120,000 clones, 85% to 90% seen once. Source material: peripheral blood. The receptors were gathered from a woman older than 75 with acute or convalescent COVID-19.

This clone was seen once. The genes are TRBV6-2 or TRBV6-3 and TRBJ2-7; 10 bases line up with TRBD2. Looked up from germline, CDR1 is MNHEY and CDR2 is SVGEGT. V lost 0 bases to trimming and J lost 4 bases; unmatched junction nucleotides: 15. The CDR3 runs 19 residues. Here the CDR3 DNA reads TGTGCCAGCAGTTACTCGAGAGATTGGCTAGCGGGGGCCCCATACGAGCAGTACTTC. This gives the protein CASSYSRDWLAGAPYEQYF.

The chain uses TRBV29-1 and TRBJ2-7; a weak D match, TRBD1 (5 bases). CDR3 size: 12 residues. CDR1 SQVTM and CDR2 ANQGSEA come from the germline V gene. V shed 4 bases and J shed 0 bases, with 7 bases lying between them. The CDR3 here is CSVADSSYEQYF. For the CDR3, the DNA is TGCAGCGTTGCCGACAGCTCCTACGAGCAGTACTTC.

This clone has only a few counts. This chain links TRBV2 with TRBJ2-1, with TRBD1 identical over 10 bases. Germline V lookup: CDR1 SNHLY, CDR2 FYNNEI. There are 14 residues in the CDR3. The V gene end was trimmed by 8 bases and the J gene end by 7 bases; junction bases not matched to a gene: 8. The CDR3 DNA reads as TGTGCCAGCCGTCGACAGGGGGCCTTAAATGAGCAGTTCTTC. Translated, it gives CASRRQGALNEQFF.

This chain links TRBV10-3 with TRBJ2-7; D remains ambiguous. Germline V lookup: CDR1 ENHRY, CDR2 SYGVKD. This CDR3 contains 11 residues. Between the trimmed V and J ends, which lost 3 bases and 7 bases, there was a span of 7 bases. In DNA form, the CDR3 reads TGTGCCATCAGTGATAGTAGAGAGCAGTACTTC. Protein sequence: CAISDSREQYF.

The rearrangement links TRBV24-1 to TRBJ1-5, with unresolved D. Germline lookup yields CDR1 KGHDR and CDR2 SFDVKD. V lost 8 bases, J lost 2 bases, and 6 bases lay in between. This CDR3 region has 12 residues. CDR3 DNA: TGTGCCACCAACACCGGCAATCAGCCCCAGCATTTT. Translated: CATNTGNQPQHF.